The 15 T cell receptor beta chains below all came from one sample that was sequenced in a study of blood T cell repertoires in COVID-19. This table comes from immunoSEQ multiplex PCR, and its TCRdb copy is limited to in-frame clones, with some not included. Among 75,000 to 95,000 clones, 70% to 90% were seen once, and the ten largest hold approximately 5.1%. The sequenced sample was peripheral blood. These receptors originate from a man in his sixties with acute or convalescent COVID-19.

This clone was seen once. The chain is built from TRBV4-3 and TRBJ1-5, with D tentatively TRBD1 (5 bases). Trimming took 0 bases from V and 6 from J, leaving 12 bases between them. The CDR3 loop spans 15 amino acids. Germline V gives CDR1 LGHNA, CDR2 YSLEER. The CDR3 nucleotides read TGCGCCAGCAGCCAAGATAGGGGCTCGGGTCAGCCCCAGCATTTT. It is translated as CASSQDRGSGQPQHF.

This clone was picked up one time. This chain's CDR3 is CASMGEETQYF. The CDR3, as DNA: TGCGCCAGCATGGGAGAAGAGACCCAGTACTTC. The V gene is TRBV5-1, the J gene TRBJ2-5; possibly TRBD2 for D (5 bases). The germline V gene encodes CDR1 SGHRS and CDR2 YFSETQ. The V end was cut by 6 bases, the J end by 3 bases, with 6 bases between. The CDR3 contains 11 residues.

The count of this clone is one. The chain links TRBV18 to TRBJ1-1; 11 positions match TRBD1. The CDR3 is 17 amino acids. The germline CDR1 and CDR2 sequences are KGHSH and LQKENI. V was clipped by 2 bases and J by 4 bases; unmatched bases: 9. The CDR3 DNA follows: TGTGCCAGCTCACCATATTTGGACAGGGGGCACGGCACTGAAGCTTTCTTT. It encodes CASSPYLDRGHGTEAFF.

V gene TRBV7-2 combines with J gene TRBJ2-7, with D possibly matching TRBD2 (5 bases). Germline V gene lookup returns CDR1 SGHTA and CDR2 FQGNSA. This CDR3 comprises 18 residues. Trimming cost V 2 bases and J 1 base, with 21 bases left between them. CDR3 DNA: TGTGCCAGCAGCTTATCAGGTCGAGGGCCTAGCAGATCCTACGAGCAGTACTTC. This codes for CASSLSGRGPSRSYEQYF. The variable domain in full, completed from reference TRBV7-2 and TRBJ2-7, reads GAGVSQSPSNKVTEKGKDVELRCDPISGHTALYWYRQSLGQGLEFLIYFQGNSAPDKSGLPSDRFSAERTGGSVSTLTIQRTQQEDSAVYLCASSLSGRGPSRSYEQYFGPGTRLTVT.

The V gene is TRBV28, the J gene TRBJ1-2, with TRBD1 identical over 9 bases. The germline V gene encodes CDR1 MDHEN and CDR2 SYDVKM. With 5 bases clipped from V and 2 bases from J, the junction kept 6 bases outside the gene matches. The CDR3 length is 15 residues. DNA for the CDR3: TGTGCCAGCAGTACTCCCACAGGGGGCAACTATGGCTACACCTTC. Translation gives CASSTPTGGNYGYTF.

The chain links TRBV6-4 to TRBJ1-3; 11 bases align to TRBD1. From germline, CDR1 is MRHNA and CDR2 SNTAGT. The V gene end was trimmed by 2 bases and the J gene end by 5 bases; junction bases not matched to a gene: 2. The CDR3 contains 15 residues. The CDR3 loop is CASSDGTGGRNTIYF. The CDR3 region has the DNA TGTGCCAGCAGTGACGGGACAGGGGGACGAAACACCATATATTTT.

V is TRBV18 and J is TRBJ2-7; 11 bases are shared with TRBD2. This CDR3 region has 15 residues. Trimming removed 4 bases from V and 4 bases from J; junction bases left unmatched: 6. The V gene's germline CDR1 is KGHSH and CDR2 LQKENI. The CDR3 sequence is CASSQTGTSGYEQYF. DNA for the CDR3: TGTGCCAGCTCACAAACCGGGACTAGCGGTTACGAGCAGTACTTC.

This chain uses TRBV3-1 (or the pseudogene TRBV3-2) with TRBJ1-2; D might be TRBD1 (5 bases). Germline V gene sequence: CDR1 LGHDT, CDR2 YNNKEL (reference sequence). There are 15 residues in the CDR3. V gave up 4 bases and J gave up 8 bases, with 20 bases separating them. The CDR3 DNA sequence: TGTGCCAGCAGCCTATTTAAGGGGCCTCCCTGGGGCTACACCTTC. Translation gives CASSLFKGPPWGYTF.

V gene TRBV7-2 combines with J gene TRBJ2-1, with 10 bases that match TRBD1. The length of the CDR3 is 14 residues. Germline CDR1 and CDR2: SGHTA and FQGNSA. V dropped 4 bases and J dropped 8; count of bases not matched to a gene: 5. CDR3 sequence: CASSSGTGAYEQFF. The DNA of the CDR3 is TGTGCCAGCAGCTCCGGGACAGGGGCGTATGAGCAGTTCTTC.

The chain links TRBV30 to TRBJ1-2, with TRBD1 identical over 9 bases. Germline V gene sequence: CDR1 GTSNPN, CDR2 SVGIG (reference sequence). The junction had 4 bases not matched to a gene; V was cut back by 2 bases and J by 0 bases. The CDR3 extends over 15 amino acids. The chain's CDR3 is CAWSTTGGPNYGYTF. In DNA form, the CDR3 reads TGTGCCTGGAGTACCACAGGGGGCCCTAACTATGGCTACACCTTC. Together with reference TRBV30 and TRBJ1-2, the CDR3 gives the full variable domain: SQTIHQWPATLVQPVGSPLSLECTVEGTSNPNLYWYRQAAGRGLQLLFYSVGIGQISSEVPQNLSASRPQDRQFILSSKKLLLSDSGFYLCAWSTTGGPNYGYTFGSGTRLTVV.

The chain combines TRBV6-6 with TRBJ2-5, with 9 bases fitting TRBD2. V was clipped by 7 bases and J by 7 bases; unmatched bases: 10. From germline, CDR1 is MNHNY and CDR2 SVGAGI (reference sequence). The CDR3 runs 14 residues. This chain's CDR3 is CASKGSSGVGTQYF. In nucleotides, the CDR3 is TGTGCCAGCAAGGGATCTAGCGGGGTGGGGACCCAGTACTTC.

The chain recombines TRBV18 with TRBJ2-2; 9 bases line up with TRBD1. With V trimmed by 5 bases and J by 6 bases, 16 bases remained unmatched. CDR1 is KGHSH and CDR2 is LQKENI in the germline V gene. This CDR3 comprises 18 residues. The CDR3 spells CASSTSFPGQGYPGELFF. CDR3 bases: TGTGCCAGCTCAACGTCTTTTCCGGGACAGGGATATCCCGGGGAGCTGTTTTTT.

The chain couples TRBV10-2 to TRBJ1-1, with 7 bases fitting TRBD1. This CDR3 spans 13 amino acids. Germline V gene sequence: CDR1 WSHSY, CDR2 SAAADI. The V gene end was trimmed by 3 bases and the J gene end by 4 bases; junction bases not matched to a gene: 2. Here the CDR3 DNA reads TGCGCCAGCAGTGAACAGGGGTTCACTGAAGCTTTCTTT. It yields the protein CASSEQGFTEAFF.

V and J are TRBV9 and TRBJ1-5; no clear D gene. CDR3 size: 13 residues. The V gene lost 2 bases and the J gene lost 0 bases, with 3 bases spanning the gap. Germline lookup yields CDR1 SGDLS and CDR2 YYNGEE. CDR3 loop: CASSVGSNQPQHF. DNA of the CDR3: TGTGCCAGCAGCGTCGGTAGCAATCAGCCCCAGCATTTT.

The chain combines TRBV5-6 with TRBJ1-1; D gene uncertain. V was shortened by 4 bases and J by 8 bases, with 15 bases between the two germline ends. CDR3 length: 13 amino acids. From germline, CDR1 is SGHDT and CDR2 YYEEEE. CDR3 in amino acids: CASSLRYRDEAFF. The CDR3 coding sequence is TGTGCCAGCAGCCTGCGGTACCGCGACGAAGCTTTCTTT.